These T cell receptor beta chains were read from a single sample in a study of cytomegalovirus exposure and HLA in healthy donors. The data were produced by immunoSEQ multiplex PCR, yet TCRdb's version contains in-frame clones alone and is incomplete. This table has around 150,000 clones, 70% to 85% appearing once. The sequenced sample consisted of PBMCs. Receptor source: a man in his thirties or forties in good health and CMV-seropositive. Each CDR3 is given with its conserved first and last residue.

v_call cdr3_aa
TRBV19 CASSIERTPSGDIQYF
TRBV5-1 CASSSDRAGTEAFF
TRBV30 CACYRGNYGYTF
TRBV9 CASSVGTSGYNEQFF
TRBV6-6 CASSYSGSNEQFF
TRBV7-8 CASSISSGASNEQFF
TRBV30 CAFRGPHAGETQYF
TRBV4-2 CASSRTGQDQETQYF
TRBV7-2 CASSLDSGGPYGYTF
TRBV27 CASRILDSYNEQFF
TRBV19 CASSAGQGQADTQYF
TRBV9 CASSVGGQEAQYF
TRBV6-5 CASRETASNYGYTF
TRBV7-2 CASRGMTGEAFF
TRBV10-3 CAIGQGNTIYF
TRBV7-3 CASSAGGHSSNEQFF
TRBV10-1 CASSEPGQGSDTQYF
TRBV4-1 CASSQTPQGSTYEQYF
TRBV7-3 CASSLFVGANYGYTF
TRBV30 CAWSMAGSFRETQYF
TRBV19 CASTPIGGNTNEQYF
TRBV5-1 CASSSGQGSEKLFF
TRBV19 CASSPRGGGLQETQYF
TRBV5-4 CASSYSTGAVEQYF
TRBV30 CAWSAGVVADTQYF
TRBV5-1 CASSYPVGELFF
TRBV12-5 CASGLAVPETQYF
TRBV5-1 CASSPGLRDRGRDEQYF
TRBV6-1 CASSRGQGAGQTQYF
TRBV18 CASSPGPGLSHTEAFF
TRBV2 CASSEALPGSNYGYTF
TRBV6-6 CASSYGTGGGYGYTF
TRBV29-1 CSVDGTGGYGYTF
TRBV11-2 CASSFDRLNTEAFF
TRBV13 CASSLGGAKNIQYF
TRBV7-9 CASTGLDSYNEQFF
TRBV9 CASSVTGTSSYEQYF
TRBV11-2 CASSQTGTRGTDTQYF
TRBV30 CAWSVPTGTGNTIYF
TRBV7-2 CASSLGSGAIEQYF